The source of this TCR beta chain is a study of shared clonotypes between healthy human individuals. The ends lost 3 bases at V and 4 bases at J; junction bases unmatched: 4. CDR3 size: 15 residues. Per the germline V gene, CDR1 is MNHEY and CDR2 is SMNVEV (reference sequence). Assay used: immunoSEQ multiplex PCR; TCRdb lists only in-frame clones, some missing. The sample has almost 700,000 clones, about 90% seen once. In the naive CD8 group, cells lacked CD45RO and were positively selected for CCR7, so terminally differentiated effector memory CD45RA+ cells were left out. Points from the study as a whole: The study found lower generation probabilities in non-shared clonotypes than in those shared by all four donors.

A remark on this clone: Its cognate antigen is unknown.

The rearrangement joins TRBV27 to TRBJ1-2, with 11 nucleotides matching TRBD1. This sequence was found in a young man in good health. The sequencing input was naive CD8+ T cells sorted from blood. The CDR3 region has the DNA TGTGCCAGCAGTTTTTCGGGACAGGGGGGCTATGGCTACACCTTC. Amino acids: CASSFSGQGGYGYTF.